This entry is about one T cell receptor (beta chain). Its antigen remains unknown. CDR3 length equals 15 residues. CDR1 DFQATT and CDR2 SNEGSKA come from the germline V gene (reference sequence). V lost 1 base and J 4 bases, leaving 16 bases between the germline ends. The data belong to a study of blood T cells in healthy people across ages. The study's findings and limits: Across the age range, TCR beta diversity per million T cells fell in a roughly linear way.

The use of a sample-barcoded 5' primer and a J-beta primer mix characterized a second PCR of about 6 to 11 cycles. One entry per CDR3 protein, called by TCRdb with MiXCR from the 5' RACE reads. The sample shows 700,000 to 900,000 distinct CDR3 sequences, around 25% of them seen only once. This same sample was also taken into another study, of T cells of mothers and their children.

Sequences were obtained from blood. This chain uses TRBV20-1 with TRBJ1-2, with D possibly TRBD1 on 6 matching bases. This clonotype was sampled from a boy between 10 and 17 years old in good health. The DNA of the CDR3 is TGCAGTGCTAGAGGGCGAACAGGGCTGAGCTATGGCTACACCTTC. It codes for CSARGRTGLSYGYTF.